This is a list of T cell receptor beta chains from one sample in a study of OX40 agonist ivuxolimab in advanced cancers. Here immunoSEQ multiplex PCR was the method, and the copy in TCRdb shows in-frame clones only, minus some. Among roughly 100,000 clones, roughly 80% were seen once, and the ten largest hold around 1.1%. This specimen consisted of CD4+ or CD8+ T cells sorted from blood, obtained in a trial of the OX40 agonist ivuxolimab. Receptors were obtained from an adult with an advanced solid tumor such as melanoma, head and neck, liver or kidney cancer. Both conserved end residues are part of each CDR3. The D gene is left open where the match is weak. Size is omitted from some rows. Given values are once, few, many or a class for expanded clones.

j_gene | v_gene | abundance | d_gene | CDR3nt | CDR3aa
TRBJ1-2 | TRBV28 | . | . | TGTGCCAGCAGGTGGCAGGGAAGGATTTATGGCTACACCTTC | CASRWQGRIYGYTF
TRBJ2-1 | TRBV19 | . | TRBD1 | TGTGCCAGTAGTACAACAGGGGTTGAGCAGTTCTTC | CASSTTGVEQFF
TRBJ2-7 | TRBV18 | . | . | TGTGCCAGCTCACCACCTTCAGGGAAGGGGTACGAGCAGTACTTC | CASSPPSGKGYEQYF
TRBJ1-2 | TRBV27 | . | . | TGTGCCAGCAGTTTTCACAGGACGGAAACGGGGGGCTACACCTTC | CASSFHRTETGGYTF
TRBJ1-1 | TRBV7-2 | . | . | TGTGCCAGCAGCTTAGAGGTACCGGGGTGGGAAGCTTTCTTT | CASSLEVPGWEAFF
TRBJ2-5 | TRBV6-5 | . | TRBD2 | TGTGCCAGCAGCTCGGGGGGGGCCTTAGGGACCCAGTACTTC | CASSSGGALGTQYF
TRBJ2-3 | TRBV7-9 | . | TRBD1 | TGTGCCAGCAGCATTGGACAGGGCACAGATACGCAGTATTTT | CASSIGQGTDTQYF
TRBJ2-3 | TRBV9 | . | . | TGTGCCAGCAGCGTAGCTACAGGTTTTCCCACAGATACGCAGTATTTT | CASSVATGFPTDTQYF
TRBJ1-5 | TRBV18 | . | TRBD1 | TGTGCCAGCTCACCATGGGGACAGAATGGCAATCAGCCCCAGCATTTT | CASSPWGQNGNQPQHF
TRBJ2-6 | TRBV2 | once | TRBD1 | TGTGCCAGCAGTGCCGGGACAGGGCTTGCTGGGGCCAACGTCCTGACTTTC | CASSAGTGLAGANVLTF
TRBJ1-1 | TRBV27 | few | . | TGTGCCAGCAGTTTAGCAGGGGTCGGCGATTTGAACACTGAAGCTTTCTTT | CASSLAGVGDLNTEAFF
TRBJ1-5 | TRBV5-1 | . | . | TGCGCCAGCAGCTTGGTTGGTGGCAATCAGCCCCAGCATTTT | CASSLVGGNQPQHF
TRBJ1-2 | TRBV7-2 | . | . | TGTGCCAGCAGCTTAGGAGCGCAGGGGTATGGCTACACCTTC | CASSLGAQGYGYTF
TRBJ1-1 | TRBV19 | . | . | TGTGCCAGCGGGGGGGGAACAGGTGAAGCTTTCTTT | CASGGGTGEAFF
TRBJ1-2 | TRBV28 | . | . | TGTGCCAGCAGTTTGTGGGATCGGTACACCTTC | CASSLWDRYTF
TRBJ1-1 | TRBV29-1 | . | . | TGCAGCGTGTCGTCAGGGAACACTGAAGCTTTCTTT | CSVSSGNTEAFF
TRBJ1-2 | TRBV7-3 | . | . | TGTGCCAGCAGCTTCAAACTGGGAGGCTACACCTTC | CASSFKLGGYTF
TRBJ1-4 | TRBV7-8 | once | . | TGTGCCAGCAGCCTAGGGCTTAATGAAAAACTGTTTTTT | CASSLGLNEKLFF
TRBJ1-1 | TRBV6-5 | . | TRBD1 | TGTGCCAGCAGTTACTCGGAACAGGGGCGCACTGAAGCTTTCTTT | CASSYSEQGRTEAFF
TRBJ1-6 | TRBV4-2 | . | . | TGTGCCAGCAGCCAAGATAACGGGGGGAGCTCACCCCTCCACTTT | CASSQDNGGSSPLHF
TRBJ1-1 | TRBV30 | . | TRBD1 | TGTGCCTGGTACCGGGACAGGGTGAACACTGAAGCTTTCTTT | CAWYRDRVNTEAFF
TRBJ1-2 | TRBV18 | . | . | TGTGCCAGCTCACCACCGGGCACCATGGGGGCCAACTATGGCTACACCTTC | CASSPPGTMGANYGYTF
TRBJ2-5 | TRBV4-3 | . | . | TGCGCCAGCAGCCAAGAAAGTTGGGGCTTCCAGTACTTC | CASSQESWGFQYF
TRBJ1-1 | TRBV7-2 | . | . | TGTGCCAGCAGCTCCTACAGGGAGGCTTTCTTT | CASSSYREAFF
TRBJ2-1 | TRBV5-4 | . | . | TGTGCCAGCAGCCCCGGGACTCGTGAATACAATGAGCAGTTCTTC | CASSPGTREYNEQFF
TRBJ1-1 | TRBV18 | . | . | TGTGCCAGCTCACCACCCTCTGACCCTAACACTGAAGCTTTCTTT | CASSPPSDPNTEAFF
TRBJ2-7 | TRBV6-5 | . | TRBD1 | TGTGCCAGCACCTCCGGACAGGGCAGCTACGAGCAGTACTTC | CASTSGQGSYEQYF
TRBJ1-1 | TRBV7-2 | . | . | TGTGCCAGCAGCTCAGAGGGTGGAGGCGCCGGGGCTTTCTTT | CASSSEGGGAGAFF
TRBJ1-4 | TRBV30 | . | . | TGTGCCTGGAATAACCGCCAGAGGGGAAAACTGTTTTTT | CAWNNRQRGKLFF
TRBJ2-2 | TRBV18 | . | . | TGTGCCAGCTCACCACCGGCCGCGAACACCGGGGAGCTGTTTTTT | CASSPPAANTGELFF
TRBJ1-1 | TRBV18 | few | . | TGTGCCAGCTCACCAAGCCAGACGAACACTGAAGCTTTCTTT | CASSPSQTNTEAFF
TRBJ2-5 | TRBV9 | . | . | TGTGCCAGCAGTAGGTCGGAGGTTCGGGGTACGGAGACCCAGTACTTC | CASSRSEVRGTETQYF
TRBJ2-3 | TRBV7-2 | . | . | TGTGCCAGCAGCTTAAGGGACGGCGGCACAGATACGCAGTATTTT | CASSLRDGGTDTQYF
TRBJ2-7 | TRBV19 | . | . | TGTGCCAGTAGTCAACAGGGGGGGCCCTACGAGCAGTACTTC | CASSQQGGPYEQYF
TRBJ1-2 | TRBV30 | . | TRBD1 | TGTGCCTGGATGGACAGGGGGCTCCATGGCTACACCTTC | CAWMDRGLHGYTF
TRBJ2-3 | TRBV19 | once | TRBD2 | TGTGCCAGTAGCCGCAGACTAGCGGGGGGACGCACAGATACGCAGTATTTT | CASSRRLAGGRTDTQYF
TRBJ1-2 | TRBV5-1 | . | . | TGCGCCAGCAGCTTCATCGGTCAGGGAAACGGCTACACCTTC | CASSFIGQGNGYTF
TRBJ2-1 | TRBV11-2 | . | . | TGTGCCAGCAGCTCTACCGGGACCCCTTATAATGAGCAGTTCTTC | CASSSTGTPYNEQFF
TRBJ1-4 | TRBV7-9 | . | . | TGTGCCAGCAGCTATGGGACTTCTTCTAATGAAAAACTGTTTTTT | CASSYGTSSNEKLFF
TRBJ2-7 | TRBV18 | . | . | TGTGCCAGCTCGATGTCTACCTCCTACGAGCAGTACTTC | CASSMSTSYEQYF
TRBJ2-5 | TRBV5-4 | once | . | TGTGCCAGCAGCTTGTCTGACCAGGGGACCCAGTACTTC | CASSLSDQGTQYF
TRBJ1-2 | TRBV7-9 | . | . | TGTGCCAGCAGCTTACTGGGGTCGTTAGGCTACACCTTC | CASSLLGSLGYTF
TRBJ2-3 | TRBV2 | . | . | TGTGCCAGCCCGGGACCGGGAAGAGATACGCAGTATTTT | CASPGPGRDTQYF
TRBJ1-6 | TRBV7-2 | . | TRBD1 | TGTGCCAGCAGCCCCGGGACAGGGCGAGTTTCACCCCTCCACTTT | CASSPGTGRVSPLHF
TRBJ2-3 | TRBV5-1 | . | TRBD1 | TGCGCCAGCAGCCCCGGGACAGGTGTCACAGATACGCAGTATTTT | CASSPGTGVTDTQYF
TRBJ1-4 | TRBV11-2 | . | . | TGTGCCAGCAGCTTATCCCCAACTAATGAAAAACTGTTTTTT | CASSLSPTNEKLFF
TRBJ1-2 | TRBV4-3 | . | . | TGCGCCAGCAGCCAAGAGGAGAAAGGGGGCTATGGCTACACCTTC | CASSQEEKGGYGYTF
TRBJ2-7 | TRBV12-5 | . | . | TGTGCTAGTGGTGTAACCTTAGGCCCCTACGAGCAGTACTTC | CASGVTLGPYEQYF
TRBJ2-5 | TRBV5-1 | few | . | TGCGCCAGCAGCTCAAGAGGGAACAAAGAGACCCAGTACTTC | CASSSRGNKETQYF
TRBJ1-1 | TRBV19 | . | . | TGTGCCAGTAGTATCGCCGGGACACCGAACACTGAAGCTTTCTTT | CASSIAGTPNTEAFF
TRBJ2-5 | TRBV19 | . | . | TGTGCCAGTAGTATTCGAGGGCTAGAGACCCAGTACTTC | CASSIRGLETQYF
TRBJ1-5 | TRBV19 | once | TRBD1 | TGTGCCAGTAGCCCCGGGACAGGGGGCCCCTTTCAGCCCCAGCATTTT | CASSPGTGGPFQPQHF
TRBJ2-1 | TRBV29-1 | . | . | TGCAGCGCCCGCGGGACGGCGGCCCACAATGAGCAGTTCTTC | CSARGTAAHNEQFF
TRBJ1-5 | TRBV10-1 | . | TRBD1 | TGCGCCATCGCCGACAGGGTCGGCCAGCCCCAGCATTTT | CAIADRVGQPQHF